The next 29 T cell receptor beta chains were all read from a single sample in a study of siplizumab effects on memory and regulatory T cells. Data came from immunoSEQ multiplex PCR; TCRdb stores just in-frame clones and leaves some out. The table records fewer than 85,000 clones, 85% to 95% of them present only once. Sequencing input: CD8+ T cells sorted from blood. The receptors were gathered from a human donor in good health.

The chain links TRBV6-5 to TRBJ1-1; 10 bases line up with TRBD1. Germline-derived CDR1 and CDR2 are MNHEY and SVGAGI. Trimming cost V 8 bases and J 4 bases; bases outside gene matches: 4. The CDR3 extends over 13 amino acids. The CDR3 DNA follows: TGTGCCAGCCACCGGGACAGGGGCACTGAAGCTTTCTTT. Translation: CASHRDRGTEAFF.

The rearrangement joins TRBV27 to TRBJ2-7; no firm D call. Trimming stripped 1 base from V and 1 base from J, with 11 bases between. The CDR3 runs to 15 residues. Germline loops: CDR1 MNHEY, CDR2 SMNVEV (reference sequence). As DNA, the CDR3 is TGTGCCAGCAGTTTATATTTGGGCAGATCCTACGAGCAGTACTTC. Translation gives CASSLYLGRSYEQYF.

This clone has a handful of counts. This chain uses TRBV5-1 with TRBJ1-1; possibly TRBD1 for D (6 bases). The CDR3 has 15 amino acids. Deletions cut 2 bases from V and 3 bases from J, with 14 bases between. The germline gives CDR1 SGHRS, CDR2 YFSETQ. Here the CDR3 reads CASSLRRTVHTEAFF. DNA for the CDR3: TGCGCCAGCAGCTTACGGAGGACAGTTCACACTGAAGCTTTCTTT.

The V and J genes are TRBV13 and TRBJ1-2; TRBD1 matches 7 bases. The junction had 12 bases not matched to a gene; V was cut back by 5 bases and J by 3 bases. CDR1 and CDR2 (germline): PRHDT, FYEKMQ (reference sequence). The CDR3 consists of 16 residues. CDR3 DNA sequence: TGTGCCAGCAGCCCCCACCCCAAGGGGGCTGACTATGGCTACACCTTC. This gives the protein CASSPHPKGADYGYTF. The full variable domain, rest sourced from reference TRBV13 and TRBJ1-2, is AAGVIQSPRHLIKEKRETATLKCYPIPRHDTVYWYQQGPGQDPQFLISFYEKMQSDKGSIPDRFSAQQFSDYHSELNMSSLELGDSALYFCASSPHPKGADYGYTFGSGTRLTVV.

This clone was found once. The chain recombines TRBV19 with TRBJ2-7; D is ambiguous. There are 14 residues in the CDR3. Germline CDR1 and CDR2: LNHDA and SQIVND (reference sequence). The germline V and J ends were trimmed by 3 bases and 2 bases, with 11 bases remaining between them. CDR3 amino acids: CASSIQSEAYEQYF. CDR3 DNA sequence: TGTGCCAGTAGTATCCAATCCGAGGCCTACGAGCAGTACTTC.

J is TRBJ2-5 and V is TRBV15; D ambiguous. The germline V gene has CDR1 LNHNV and CDR2 YYDKDF (reference sequence). V lost 0 bases to trimming and J lost 5 bases, with 19 bases between them. The CDR3 consists of 17 residues. CDR3 nucleotides: TGTGCCACCAGCAGAGAGCGAACAGCCACCCGGTGGGAGACCCAGTACTTC. This gives the protein CATSRERTATRWETQYF. Looking up the rest from reference TRBV15 and TRBJ2-5 gives the full variable domain: DAMVIQNPRYQVTQFGKPVTLSCSQTLNHNVMYWYQQKSSQAPKLLFHYYDKDFNNEADTPDNFQSRRPNTSFCFLDIRSPGLGDTAMYLCATSRERTATRWETQYFGPGTRLLVL.

This clone was detected once. The chain links TRBV9 to TRBJ2-2, with D possibly TRBD2 on 6 matching bases. Between the trimmed V and J ends, which lost 5 bases and 0 bases, there was a span of 17 bases. Germline CDR1 and CDR2: SGDLS and YYNGEE. This CDR3 has 17 amino acids. This chain's CDR3 is CASSSSSSAANTGELFF. DNA of the CDR3: TGTGCCAGCAGTTCCTCGTCTAGCGCGGCGAACACCGGGGAGCTGTTTTTT.

The sample holds a few counts of this clone. The chain combines TRBV4-1 with TRBJ1-4, with D tentatively TRBD1 (6 bases). CDR3 length: 12 amino acids. The ends were cut back, 6 bases at V and 12 bases at J, with 14 bases in the middle. Germline lookup yields CDR1 MGHRA and CDR2 YSYEKL. The CDR3 protein is CASSPGQNQLFF. The CDR3, as DNA: TGCGCCAGCAGTCCCGGACAGAACCAACTGTTTTTT.

V gene TRBV14 combines with J gene TRBJ2-1; D remains unclear. Germline V CDR1 and CDR2: SGHDN, FVKESK. Trimming removed 1 base from V and 4 bases from J, with 11 bases in between. The CDR3 consists of 15 residues. For the CDR3, the DNA is TGTGCCAGCAGCCAAGTAGCAACCCGTTACAATGAGCAGTTCTTC. This codes for CASSQVATRYNEQFF.

This chain joins TRBV9 and TRBJ2-2, with D possibly TRBD2 on 6 matching bases. Germline CDR1 and CDR2: SGDLS and YYNGEE. Trimming removed 4 bases from V and 0 bases from J, with 13 bases in between. The CDR3 is made up of 16 amino acids. The CDR3 loop reads CASSSNSGSNTGELFF. The CDR3 DNA reads as TGTGCCAGCAGCTCCAATAGCGGCTCGAACACCGGGGAGCTGTTTTTT. Full variable domain (missing parts from reference TRBV9 and TRBJ2-2): DSGVTQTPKHLITATGQRVTLRCSPRSGDLSVYWYQQSLDQGLQFLIQYYNGEERAKGNILERFSAQQFPDLHSELNLSSLELGDSALYFCASSSNSGSNTGELFFGEGSRLTVL.

The V gene is TRBV28, the J gene TRBJ2-1, with 9 nucleotides matching TRBD2. Germline loops: CDR1 MDHEN, CDR2 SYDVKM. With V trimmed by 6 bases and J by 7 bases, 16 bases remained unmatched. There are 17 residues in the CDR3. The CDR3 DNA sequence: TGTGCCAGCAGCCCTCGGGCGGGAGGGCCATTGGGAAATGAGCAGTTCTTC. Residues: CASSPRAGGPLGNEQFF.

This clone came up once. The gene calls are TRBV7-3 and TRBJ2-1; 8 bases fit TRBD1. With V trimmed by 5 bases and J by 6 bases, 15 bases remained unmatched. Per germline, CDR1 SGHTA and CDR2 FQGTGA. The CDR3 loop spans 17 amino acids. For the CDR3, the DNA is TGTGCCAGCAGCCTCAACGCAGGACAGGGCCGGGGCAATGAGCAGTTCTTC. This translates into CASSLNAGQGRGNEQFF.

The rearrangement joins TRBV11-1 to TRBJ1-1; weak D call: TRBD1 (5 bases). The germline V and J ends were trimmed by 2 bases and 3 bases, with 13 bases remaining between them. The V gene's germline CDR1 is SGHAT and CDR2 FQDESV (reference sequence). This CDR3 comprises 15 residues. CDR3 coding DNA: TGTGCCAGCAGCTTAATTGAGGGGTACGACACTGAAGCTTTCTTT. Protein: CASSLIEGYDTEAFF.

The rearrangement joins TRBV14 to TRBJ2-3, with a tentative D call TRBD1 (6 bases). Germline CDR1 SGHDN, CDR2 FVKESK. Trimming shortened V by 0 bases and J by 3 bases, and 10 bases separated the two germline ends. This CDR3 contains 15 residues. The chain's CDR3 is CASSQDPRGTDTQYF. As DNA, the CDR3 is TGTGCCAGCAGCCAAGACCCCAGGGGAACAGATACGCAGTATTTT.

About this clone: One end of the junction is discordant with germline, which a read error may explain. The CDR3 nucleotides read TGTACCACCAGCACCCCAGGGGTTACTCCCTACGAGCAGTACTTC. Translation: CTTSTPGVTPYEQYF. The chain employs TRBV15 and TRBJ2-7; D is perhaps TRBD1 (6 bases). This CDR3 comprises 15 residues. Germline CDR1 is LNHNV and CDR2 is YYDKDF (reference sequence).

The genes are TRBV6-5 and TRBJ2-7; no clear D. This CDR3 is built from 14 residues. From germline, CDR1 is MNHEY and CDR2 SVGAGI. The V end lost 3 bases, the J end lost 2 bases, and 11 bases lay between the germline ends. The DNA for the CDR3 is TGTGCCAGCAGTTATAATGGCAAGGCCTACGAGCAGTACTTC. Translating it yields CASSYNGKAYEQYF.

This chain uses TRBV27 with TRBJ2-3; D ambiguous. Trimming removed 7 bases from V and 2 bases from J, with 10 bases in between. Germline CDR1 is MNHEY and CDR2 is SMNVEV (reference sequence). This CDR3 is built from 13 residues. CDR3 sequence: CASKPDPTDTQYF. CDR3 DNA: TGTGCCAGCAAACCGGATCCCACAGATACGCAGTATTTT.

The chain is built from TRBV5-6 and TRBJ2-1; 8 bases agree with TRBD1. The CDR3 totals 15 residues. CDR1 SGHDT and CDR2 YYEEEE come from the germline V gene. V shed 3 bases and J 0 bases; nucleotides not matched to a gene: 2. The CDR3 spells CASSSGTGSYNEQFF. CDR3 nucleotide sequence: TGTGCCAGCAGCTCCGGGACAGGCTCCTACAATGAGCAGTTCTTC.

The rearrangement uses TRBV29-1 and TRBJ2-1, with D hard to call. V was trimmed by 6 bases and J by 10 bases, leaving 13 bases between them. Looked up from germline, CDR1 is SQVTM and CDR2 is ANQGSEA. CDR3 length: 11 residues. The CDR3 bases are TGCAGCGTCCCAAGACGGGCCGAGCAGTTCTTC. It specifies CSVPRRAEQFF.

The rearrangement links TRBV7-9 to TRBJ2-3; 7 nucleotides match TRBD1. Losses at the gene ends were 2 bases for V and 5 bases for J; bases not matched to a gene: 10. Germline V lookup: CDR1 SEHNR, CDR2 FQNEAQ (reference sequence). The CDR3 is 16 amino acids. The CDR3 protein is CASSLPGTDTKDTQYF. The CDR3 DNA reads TGTGCCAGCAGCTTACCCGGGACAGATACAAAAGATACGCAGTATTTT.

This chain links TRBV6-5 with TRBJ1-2; D is possibly TRBD1 (5 bases). Germline assignment: CDR1 MNHEY and CDR2 SVGAGI. The CDR3 is made up of 14 amino acids. Trimming cost V 0 bases and J 8 bases, with 13 bases left between them. CDR3 residues: CASSYSKRGAGYTF. The CDR3 DNA reads TGTGCCAGCAGTTACTCGAAGAGGGGCGCCGGCTACACCTTC.

This sequence joins TRBV28 and TRBJ1-4; D is unclear. The CDR3 sequence is 13 residues long. Germline V gives CDR1 MDHEN, CDR2 SYDVKM. V lost 3 bases to trimming and J lost 8 bases, with 10 bases between them. CDR3: CASSFFTLEKLFF. CDR3 DNA sequence: TGTGCCAGCAGTTTTTTTACACTAGAAAAACTGTTTTTT. Based on the CDR3 plus reference TRBV28 and TRBJ1-4, the full variable domain is DVKVTQSSRYLVKRTGEKVFLECVQDMDHENMFWYRQDPGLGLRLIYFSYDVKMKEKGDIPEGYSVSREKKERFSLILESASTNQTSMYLCASSFFTLEKLFFGSGTQLSVL.

The chain carries TRBV10-3 and TRBJ2-4; D remains unclear. The CDR3 sequence is 15 residues long. The germline V gene encodes CDR1 ENHRY and CDR2 SYGVKD. V was pared by 2 bases and J by 8 bases, with 16 bases between. CDR3 amino acids: CAISEGPTTVDIQYF. For the CDR3, the DNA is TGTGCCATCAGTGAGGGACCGACGACCGTCGACATTCAGTACTTC.

This chain links TRBV27 with TRBJ1-2; TRBD1 is a possible D gene (6 bases). Germline CDR1 MNHEY, CDR2 SMNVEV (reference sequence). Trimming shortened V by 5 bases and J by 1 base, and 11 bases separated the two germline ends. The CDR3 runs 14 residues. Here the CDR3 reads CASSPRTVNYGYTF. The CDR3 DNA reads as TGTGCCAGCAGTCCCCGGACAGTTAACTATGGCTACACCTTC.

The chain is built from TRBV10-3 and TRBJ2-7; 7 positions agree with TRBD1. CDR1 ENHRY and CDR2 SYGVKD come from the germline V gene. V shed 2 bases, J shed 3 bases, and the junction held 4 bases outside the gene matches. The CDR3 length is 14 residues. The CDR3 sequence is CAISEAGGFYEQYF. In nucleotides, the CDR3 is TGTGCCATCAGTGAGGCAGGGGGTTTCTACGAGCAGTACTTC.

This rearrangement joins TRBV28 to TRBJ2-4; 9 bases fit TRBD2. This CDR3 region has 17 residues. Germline V gene sequence: CDR1 MDHEN, CDR2 SYDVKM. With V trimmed by 6 bases and J by 2 bases, 11 bases remained unmatched. The CDR3 spells CASRGSAGGLTKNIQYF. In nucleotides, the CDR3 is TGTGCCAGCAGGGGGTCGGCGGGAGGGCTAACCAAAAACATTCAGTACTTC.

This chain connects TRBV9 to TRBJ2-3, with D hard to call. Germline assignment: CDR1 SGDLS and CDR2 YYNGEE. The length of the CDR3 is 12 residues. V was shortened by 5 bases and J by 3 bases, with 7 bases between the two germline ends. In DNA, the CDR3 is TGTGCCAGCAGGGGAACTACAGATACGCAGTATTTT. Its protein product is CASRGTTDTQYF.

This chain uses TRBV29-1 with TRBJ2-5; D gene uncertain. The germline V gene has CDR1 SQVTM and CDR2 ANQGSEA. This CDR3 has 13 residues. The germline V and J ends were trimmed by 4 bases and 0 bases, with 9 bases remaining between them. CDR3 in DNA: TGCAGCGTTGTTTTAGTTTACCAAGAGACCCAGTACTTC. Translation: CSVVLVYQETQYF. Filled out from reference TRBV29-1 and TRBJ2-5, the complete variable domain reads SAVISQKPSRDICQRGTSLTIQCQVDSQVTMMFWYRQQPGQSLTLIATANQGSEATYESGFVIDKFPISRPNLTFSTLTVSNMSPEDSSIYLCSVVLVYQETQYFGPGTRLLVL.

J is TRBJ2-7 and V is TRBV7-9; the D gene is possibly TRBD2 (6 bases). Germline V gene lookup returns CDR1 SEHNR and CDR2 FQNEAQ (reference sequence). V lost 6 bases and J lost 7, with 19 bases in between. This CDR3 spans 14 amino acids. CDR3 nucleotides: TGTGCCAGCAGTTCCTGGGACTCGGAGGAGGAGCAGTACTTC. Its translation: CASSSWDSEEEQYF.